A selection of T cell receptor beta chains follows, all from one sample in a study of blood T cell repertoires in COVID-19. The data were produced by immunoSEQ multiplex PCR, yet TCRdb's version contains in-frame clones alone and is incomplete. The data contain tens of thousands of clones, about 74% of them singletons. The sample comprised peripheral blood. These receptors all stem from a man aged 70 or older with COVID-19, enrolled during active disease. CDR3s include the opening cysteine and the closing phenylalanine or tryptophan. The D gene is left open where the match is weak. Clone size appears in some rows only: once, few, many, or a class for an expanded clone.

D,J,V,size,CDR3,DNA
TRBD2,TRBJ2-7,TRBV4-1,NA,CASSQEFVAGAIYEQYF,TGCGCCAGCAGCCAAGAATTCGTAGCGGGAGCCATCTACGAGCAGTACTTC
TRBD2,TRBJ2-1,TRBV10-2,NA,CASSPGLAEGPYNEQFF,TGCGCCAGCAGTCCGGGACTAGCGGAGGGCCCCTACAATGAGCAGTTCTTC
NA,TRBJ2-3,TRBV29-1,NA,CSVEGGAHRTDTQYF,TGCAGCGTTGAGGGTGGGGCGCATCGAACAGATACGCAGTATTTT
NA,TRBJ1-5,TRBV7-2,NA,CASSLGGVHSNQPQHF,TGTGCCAGCAGCTTAGGGGGGGTTCATTCAAATCAGCCCCAGCATTTT
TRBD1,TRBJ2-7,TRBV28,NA,CASKDRTYEQYF,TGTGCCAGCAAGGACAGGACGTACGAGCAGTACTTC
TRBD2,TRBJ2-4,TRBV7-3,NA,CASSPGLAGAGNIQYF,TGTGCCAGCAGCCCGGGACTAGCGGGAGCGGGAAACATTCAGTACTTC
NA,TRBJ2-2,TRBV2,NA,CASSEERRTGELFF,TGTGCCAGCAGTGAAGAGCGAAGGACCGGGGAGCTGTTTTTT
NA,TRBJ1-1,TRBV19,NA,CASSILQGANTEAFF,TGTGCCAGTAGTATTCTTCAGGGCGCGAACACTGAAGCTTTCTTT
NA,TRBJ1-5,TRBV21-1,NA,CASPRAAGDYNQPQHF,TGTGCCAGCCCGCGGGCGGCAGGGGATTACAATCAGCCCCAGCATTTT
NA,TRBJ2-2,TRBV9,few,CASSARTQGKPNTGELFF,TGTGCCAGCAGCGCCAGAACCCAGGGGAAACCGAACACCGGGGAGCTGTTTTTT
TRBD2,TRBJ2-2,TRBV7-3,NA,CASSLRASGAGELFF,TGTGCCAGCAGCCTCAGGGCTAGCGGGGCCGGGGAGCTGTTTTTT
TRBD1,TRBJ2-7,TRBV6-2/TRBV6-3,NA,CASSRMTGNEQYF,TGTGCCAGCAGTCGTATGACAGGGAACGAGCAGTACTTC
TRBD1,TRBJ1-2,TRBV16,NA,CASSLATGTYGYTF,TGTGCCAGCAGCCTCGCGACAGGGACCTATGGCTACACCTTC
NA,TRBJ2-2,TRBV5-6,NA,CASSLEVDRTKDGELFF,TGTGCCAGCAGCTTGGAAGTAGATAGGACAAAAGACGGGGAGCTGTTTTTT
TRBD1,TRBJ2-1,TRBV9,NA,CASSEQGASYNEQFF,TGTGCCAGCAGCGAACAGGGGGCGTCCTACAATGAGCAGTTCTTC
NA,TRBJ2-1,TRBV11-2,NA,CASSLAGTAGYNEQFF,TGTGCCAGCAGCTTAGCAGGGACAGCGGGCTACAATGAGCAGTTCTTC
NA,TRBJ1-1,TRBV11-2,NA,CASSLLNTEAFF,TGTGCCAGCAGCTTACTAAACACTGAAGCTTTCTTT
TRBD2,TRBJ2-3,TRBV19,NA,CASSASGGGGGSDTQYF,TGTGCCAGTAGTGCCTCTGGCGGGGGAGGTGGTTCAGATACGCAGTATTTT
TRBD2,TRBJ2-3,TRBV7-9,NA,CASSPRGLAGADTQYF,TGTGCCAGCAGCCCGAGGGGACTAGCGGGAGCAGATACGCAGTATTTT
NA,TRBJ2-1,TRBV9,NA,CASSVDSYNEQFF,TGTGCCAGCAGCGTCGACAGTTACAATGAGCAGTTCTTC
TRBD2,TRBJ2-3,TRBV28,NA,CASSLRGPGGRQDTQYF,TGTGCCAGCAGTTTAAGAGGGCCGGGCGGGAGGCAGGATACGCAGTATTTT
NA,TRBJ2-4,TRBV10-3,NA,CAISDKVSGNIQYF,TGTGCCATCAGTGATAAAGTGAGTGGAAACATTCAGTACTTC
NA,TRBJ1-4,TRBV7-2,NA,CASSPNRFNKLFF,TGTGCCAGCAGCCCAAACAGATTTAATAAACTGTTTTTT
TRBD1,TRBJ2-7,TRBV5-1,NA,CASSSRDRDLYSYEQYF,TGCGCCAGCAGCTCCCGGGACAGGGACCTTTACTCCTACGAGCAGTACTTC
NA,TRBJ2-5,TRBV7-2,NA,CASSLGGLAGSETQYF,TGTGCCAGCAGCTTAGGCGGGTTGGCGGGATCAGAGACCCAGTACTTC
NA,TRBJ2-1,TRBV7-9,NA,CASSLVGGTSYNEQFF,TGTGCCAGCAGCTTAGTAGGAGGAACCTCCTACAATGAGCAGTTCTTC
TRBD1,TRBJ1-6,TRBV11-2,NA,CASSLDPGQAYSYNSPLHF,TGTGCCAGCAGCTTAGACCCGGGACAGGCGTATTCCTATAATTCACCCCTCCACTTT
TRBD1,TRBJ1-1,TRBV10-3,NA,CAAAGTANTEAFF,TGTGCCGCGGCCGGGACAGCGAACACTGAAGCTTTCTTT
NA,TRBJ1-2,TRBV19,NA,CASSIGRGGSYTF,TGTGCCAGTAGTATAGGCCGGGGAGGTAGCTACACCTTC
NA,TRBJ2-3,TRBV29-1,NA,CSVDSGGTDTQYF,TGCAGCGTTGACTCAGGGGGGACAGATACGCAGTATTTT
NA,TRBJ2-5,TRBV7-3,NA,CASSLSPRETQYF,TGTGCCAGCAGCTTAAGCCCCCGGGAGACCCAGTACTTC
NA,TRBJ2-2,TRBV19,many,CASKLASHTGELFF,TGTGCCAGTAAGCTGGCTAGCCACACCGGGGAGCTGTTTTTT
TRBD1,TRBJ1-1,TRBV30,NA,CAWIGTDMNTEAFF,TGTGCCTGGATTGGGACAGACATGAACACTGAAGCTTTCTTT
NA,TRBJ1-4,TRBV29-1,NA,CSVEGPEKLFF,TGCAGCGTTGAAGGGCCGGAAAAACTGTTTTTT
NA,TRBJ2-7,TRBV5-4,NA,CASSGKTGPLSYEQYF,TGTGCCAGCAGCGGAAAGACAGGACCCCTCTCCTACGAGCAGTACTTC
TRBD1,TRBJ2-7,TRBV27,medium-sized,CASSRRGHEQYF,TGTGCCAGCAGTAGAAGGGGGCACGAGCAGTACTTC
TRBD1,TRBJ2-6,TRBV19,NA,CASSPGQGSSGANVLTF,TGTGCCAGTAGTCCCGGACAGGGGAGCTCTGGGGCCAACGTCCTGACTTTC
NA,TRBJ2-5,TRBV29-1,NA,CSVGLAAETQYF,TGCAGCGTTGGTCTCGCGGCGGAGACCCAGTACTTC
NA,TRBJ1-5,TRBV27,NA,CASSNYQTGLSQPQHF,TGTGCCAGCAGTAACTACCAGACAGGTTTGAGTCAGCCCCAGCATTTT
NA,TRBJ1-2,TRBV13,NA,CASSLVSGGYGYTF,TGTGCCAGCAGCTTAGTATCCGGGGGCTATGGCTACACCTTC
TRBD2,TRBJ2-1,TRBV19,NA,CASSIAVGLGLAEYNEQFF,TGTGCCAGTAGTATAGCGGTGGGGCTGGGACTAGCGGAATACAATGAGCAGTTCTTC
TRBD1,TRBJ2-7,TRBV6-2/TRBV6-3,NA,CASSQQGFGEQYF,TGTGCCAGCAGTCAACAGGGGTTCGGGGAGCAGTACTTC
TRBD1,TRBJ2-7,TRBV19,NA,CASSIGNRGIYEQYF,TGTGCCAGTAGTATAGGTAACAGGGGTATCTACGAGCAGTACTTC
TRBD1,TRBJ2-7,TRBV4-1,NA,CASSLRDSYNEQYF,TGCGCCAGCAGCCTTAGGGACAGCTACAACGAGCAGTACTTC
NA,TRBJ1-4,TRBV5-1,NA,CASSLDSKEKLFF,TGCGCCAGCAGCTTGGACAGTAAAGAAAAACTGTTTTTT
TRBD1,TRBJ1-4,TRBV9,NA,CASSLSGQGNEKLFF,TGTGCCAGCAGCTTATCAGGACAGGGGAATGAAAAACTGTTTTTT
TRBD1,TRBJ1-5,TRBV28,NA,CASSLPPWTGARNQPQHF,TGTGCCAGCAGTCTACCCCCCTGGACAGGGGCTCGCAATCAGCCCCAGCATTTT
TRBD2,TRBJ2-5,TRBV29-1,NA,CSADLSSGQETQYF,TGCAGCGCTGACCTATCTAGCGGCCAAGAGACCCAGTACTTC
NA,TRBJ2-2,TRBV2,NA,CASMGSANTGELFF,TGTGCCAGCATGGGTAGCGCCAACACCGGGGAGCTGTTTTTT
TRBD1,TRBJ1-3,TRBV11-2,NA,CASRARDRGDTIYF,TGTGCCAGTCGAGCCCGGGACAGGGGTGACACCATATATTTT
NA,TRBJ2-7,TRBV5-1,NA,CASSSKPAYEQYF,TGCGCCAGCAGCTCGAAGCCCGCCTACGAGCAGTACTTC
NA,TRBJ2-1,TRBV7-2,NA,CASSLALVGGTYNEQFF,TGTGCCAGCAGCTTAGCGCTGGTGGGAGGAACCTACAATGAGCAGTTCTTC
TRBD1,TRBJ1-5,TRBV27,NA,CASRLGQGNQPQHF,TGTGCCAGCAGGCTGGGACAGGGAAACCAGCCCCAGCATTTT
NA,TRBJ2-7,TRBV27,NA,CASISRSAGEQYF,TGTGCCAGCATCTCCAGGTCCGCGGGCGAGCAGTACTTC
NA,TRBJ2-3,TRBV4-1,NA,CASSPTGTPPGTDTQYF,TGCGCCAGCAGCCCTACAGGGACCCCGCCCGGGACAGATACGCAGTATTTT
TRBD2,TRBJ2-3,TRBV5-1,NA,CASSPRTSGSTDTQYF,TGCGCCAGCAGCCCACGGACTAGCGGGAGCACAGATACGCAGTATTTT
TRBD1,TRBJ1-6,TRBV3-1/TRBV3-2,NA,CASSQDLTGPRTTLHF,TGTGCCAGCAGCCAAGACCTGACAGGGCCCCGTACCACCCTCCACTTT
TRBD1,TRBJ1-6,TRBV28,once,CASSSGGFVNSPLHF,TGTGCCAGCAGTTCAGGGGGCTTTGTTAATTCACCCCTCCACTTT
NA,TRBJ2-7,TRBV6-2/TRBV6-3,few,CASSQDASVGLYEQYF,TGTGCCAGCAGCCAAGATGCTAGCGTAGGCCTCTACGAGCAGTACTTC